This TCR beta chain was identified during a study of cytomegalovirus exposure and HLA in healthy donors. 60 Vbeta and 13 Jbeta primers were used in PCR. Sequencing was performed with immunoSEQ multiplex PCR; in TCRdb, only in-frame clones are kept and a portion is missing. Here the sample spans 100,000 to 150,000 clones, roughly 78% being singletons. Sequencing input: PBMCs. The sequence was obtained from a man aged 25 to 45 in good health and CMV-seronegative.

Here the CDR3 DNA reads TGTGCCAGTAGTCAGACAGGGGGGTACGAGCAGTACTTC. Residues: CASSQTGGYEQYF. The rearrangement uses TRBV19 and TRBJ2-7, with TRBD1 matching over 9 bases. Germline values: CDR1 LNHDA, CDR2 SQIVND (reference sequence). Trimming cost V 5 bases and J 4 bases; bases outside gene matches: 3. This CDR3 spans 13 amino acids.